What follows are 12 T cell receptor beta chains derived from one specimen sequenced in a study of cytomegalovirus exposure and HLA in healthy donors (dated by TCRdb to the late 2010s). The library relied on the immunoSEQ multiplex PCR assay. For the multiplex PCR, a mixture combining 60 forward primers for TCR Vbeta segments and 13 reverse primers for TCR Jbeta segments was used. The table was pulled from immuneACCESS by TCRdb, which kept in-frame rearrangements only. Such tables lose some clones; where checked, under half of the loss comes from unresolved V genes, and the rest has no known cause. The table for this sample lists roughly 90,000 clones; about four fifths of them were counted only once. 3.4% of the sample belongs to the ten largest clones. The sequencing input was PBMCs. The receptors derive from a young man in good health and CMV-seropositive.

This clone was observed once. The chain links TRBV25-1 to TRBJ2-1; 7 bases align to TRBD2. There are 16 residues in the CDR3. Per germline, CDR1 MGHDK and CDR2 SYGVNS. With V trimmed by 3 bases and J by 4 bases, 9 bases remained unmatched. CDR3 sequence: CASSDVGGSFYNEQFF. The CDR3 region has the DNA TGTGCCAGCAGTGATGTTGGCGGGAGTTTTTACAATGAGCAGTTCTTC.

This chain's CDR3 is CASSYSGRLNTEAFF. In DNA form, the CDR3 reads TGTGCCAGCAGTTACTCGGGCCGGCTGAACACTGAAGCTTTCTTT. This chain connects TRBV6-6 to TRBJ1-1; no firm D call. V was cut by 0 bases and J by 0 bases, with 8 bases left in between. This CDR3 comprises 15 residues. Per germline, CDR1 MNHNY and CDR2 SVGAGI (reference sequence).

The chain combines TRBV11-2 with TRBJ1-4; D remains unclear. The CDR3 runs to 14 residues. The V gene's germline CDR1 is SGHAT and CDR2 FQNNGV. With 3 bases removed from V and 8 bases from J, the gap between germline ends came to 13 bases. The CDR3 region is CASSLEPRQEKLFF. The DNA for the CDR3 is TGTGCCAGCAGCTTGGAGCCGAGGCAGGAAAAACTGTTTTTT.

The chain has TRBV9 and TRBJ2-2; D perhaps matches TRBD1 (6 bases). The CDR3 covers 14 residues. The ends were cut back, 4 bases at V and 6 bases at J, with 13 bases in the middle. Germline-derived CDR1 and CDR2 are SGDLS and YYNGEE. The CDR3 is CASSPPGDAGELFF. As DNA, the CDR3 is TGTGCCAGCAGCCCCCCAGGGGACGCCGGGGAGCTGTTTTTT.

This chain links TRBV29-1 with TRBJ1-5; the D gene is possibly TRBD1 (6 bases). Germline CDR1 SQVTM, CDR2 ANQGSEA. This CDR3 is built from 14 residues. Between the trimmed V and J ends, which lost 4 bases and 3 bases, there was a span of 13 bases. As DNA, the CDR3 is TGCAGCGTTGCAGAGGACAGCCCCAATCAGCCCCAGCATTTT. This codes for CSVAEDSPNQPQHF.

The chain recombines TRBV7-8 with TRBJ2-7, with 9 bases identical to TRBD1. The germline V gene has CDR1 SGHVS and CDR2 FQNEAQ. The CDR3 consists of 16 residues. After removal of 4 bases from V and 4 bases from J, the junction contained 11 bases not matched to a gene. The CDR3 sequence: CASSYVQTGGAYEQYF. Written as DNA, the CDR3 is TGTGCCAGCAGCTACGTACAAACAGGGGGCGCATACGAGCAGTACTTC. The full variable domain, completed using reference TRBV7-8 and TRBJ2-7, is GAGVSQSPRYKVAKRGQDVALRCDPISGHVSLFWYQQALGQGPEFLTYFQNEAQLDKSGLPSDRFFAERPEGSVSTLKIQRTQQEDSAVYLCASSYVQTGGAYEQYFGPGTRLTVT.

This sequence joins TRBV7-2 and TRBJ2-3; 7 nucleotides line up with TRBD2. This CDR3 spans 16 amino acids. V shed 3 bases, J shed 3 bases, and the junction held 9 bases outside the gene matches. The germline gives CDR1 SGHTA, CDR2 FQGNSA. CDR3 coding DNA: TGTGCCAGCAGCTTCAAACTAGCGTTTGGTACAGATACGCAGTATTTT. Translated, it gives CASSFKLAFGTDTQYF.

V is TRBV15 and J is TRBJ1-5; unclear D gene. The assigned J gene may be wrong: the sequence end matches TRBJ2-3 better. The CDR3 contains 14 residues. Germline V gives CDR1 LNHNV, CDR2 YYDKDF (reference sequence). CDR3 nucleotide sequence: TGTGCCACCAGCAGAGAACAGCTCAATCAGCCCCAGTATTTT. Protein sequence: CATSREQLNQPQYF.

The V and J genes are TRBV28 and TRBJ2-7, with D possibly TRBD2 on 5 matching bases. The V end lost 0 bases, the J end lost 5 bases, and 8 bases lay between the germline ends. This CDR3 is built from 13 residues. Germline lookup yields CDR1 MDHEN and CDR2 SYDVKM. The CDR3 here is CASSLWLADEQYF. The CDR3 DNA sequence: TGTGCCAGCAGTTTATGGCTAGCCGACGAGCAGTACTTC.

This clone has more than one count but fewer than ten. The V and J genes are TRBV7-2 and TRBJ1-3; the match to TRBD1 covers 8 bases. V lost 5 bases to trimming and J lost 2 bases; unmatched junction nucleotides: 8. This CDR3 comprises 16 residues. Germline V lookup: CDR1 SGHTA, CDR2 FQGNSA. As DNA, the CDR3 is TGTGCCAGCAGCCAACAGGGGGACGCGGCTGGAAACACCATATATTTT. Its translation: CASSQQGDAAGNTIYF.

The gene calls are TRBV28 and TRBJ2-1; 15 bases align to TRBD2. The CDR3 runs 16 residues. Germline assignment: CDR1 MDHEN and CDR2 SYDVKM. J was trimmed by 5 bases and V by 6 bases; bases with no gene match: 5. The CDR3: CASSGGLAGGHNEQFF. Written as DNA, the CDR3 is TGTGCCAGCAGCGGGGGACTAGCGGGAGGACACAATGAGCAGTTCTTC.

J is TRBJ1-1 and V is TRBV18, with a weak D call TRBD1 (5 bases). Germline lookup yields CDR1 KGHSH and CDR2 LQKENI. Trimming pared 7 bases from V and 1 base from J, leaving 13 bases between. This CDR3 region has 14 residues. CDR3 coding DNA: TGTGCCAGCTTTAACCGACAGAGGAACACTGAAGCTTTCTTT. This sequence encodes CASFNRQRNTEAFF.